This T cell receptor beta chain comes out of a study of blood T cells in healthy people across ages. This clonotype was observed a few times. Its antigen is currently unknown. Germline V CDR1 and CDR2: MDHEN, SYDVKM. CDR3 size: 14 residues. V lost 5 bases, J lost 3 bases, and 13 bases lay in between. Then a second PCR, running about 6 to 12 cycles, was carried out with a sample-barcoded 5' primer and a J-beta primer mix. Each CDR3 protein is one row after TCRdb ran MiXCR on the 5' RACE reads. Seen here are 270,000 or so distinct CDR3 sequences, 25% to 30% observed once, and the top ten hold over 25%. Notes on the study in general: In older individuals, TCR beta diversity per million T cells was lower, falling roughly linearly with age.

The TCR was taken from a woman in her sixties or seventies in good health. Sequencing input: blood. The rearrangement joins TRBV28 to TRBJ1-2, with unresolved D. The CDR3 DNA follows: TGTGCCAGCAGTCCCGTGGGCGGAGACTATGGCTACACCTTC. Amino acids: CASSPVGGDYGYTF.